This T cell receptor beta chain was observed in a study of T cell responses to AZD1222 COVID-19 vaccine. The CDR3 is 16 residues long. Trimming stripped 7 bases from V and 6 bases from J, with 22 bases between. Data came from immunoSEQ multiplex PCR; TCRdb stores just in-frame clones and leaves some out. The top ten hold less than 2.5% of the sample, which has roughly 150,000 clones, around 89% seen once. Overall study findings and caveats: There were repertoire samples only from the period after the peak T cell response. Donors were chiefly white British, with a greater number of females, and clonal diversity was perhaps underestimated.

Points on this clone: Its matching antigen is unknown.

The material was peripheral blood, obtained on day 0 of AZD1222 vaccination. The rearrangement joins TRBV23-1 to TRBJ2-1, with TRBD1 as a possible D gene (8 bases). TRBV23-1 is marked as an open reading frame, function uncertain. The clonotype was recovered from an adult in good health. The CDR3 sequence is CASKPLYRGGSNEQFF. The CDR3 nucleotides read TGCGCCAGCAAACCATTATACAGGGGGGGATCCAATGAGCAGTTCTTC.